Listed below are T cell receptor beta chains from one sample, sequenced in a study of T cell changes during pregnancy in multiple sclerosis. Produced via immunoSEQ multiplex PCR; TCRdb's table is partial and in-frame only. The sample shows some 60,000 clones, 80% to 95% of them seen only once. Here the sequenced sample was peripheral blood, taken in the first trimester of pregnancy. The receptors stem from a female donor with multiple sclerosis, enrolled in a pregnancy study. CDR3s include the opening cysteine and the closing phenylalanine or tryptophan. Each record gives: clone size, V gene, D gene, J gene, CDR3 protein, CDR3 DNA. The D gene is left open where the match is weak. Clone size, where shown, is once, few, many, or a class for clones that have expanded.

-	TRBV7-9	TRBD1	TRBJ1-1	CASSLFTGQGSTEAFF	TGTGCCAGCAGCTTATTTACAGGACAGGGAAGCACTGAAGCTTTCTTT
-	TRBV7-3	-	TRBJ2-1	CASSLGGAGTYNEQFF	TGTGCCAGCAGCCTAGGAGGGGCGGGGACGTACAATGAGCAGTTCTTC
-	TRBV7-2	TRBD2	TRBJ2-5	CASSLGLAAFGTQYF	TGTGCCAGCAGCTTGGGCCTAGCGGCCTTCGGGACCCAGTACTTC
-	TRBV15	TRBD2	TRBJ2-5	CATSRGISGGWETQYF	TGTGCCACCAGCAGAGGAATTAGCGGGGGGTGGGAGACCCAGTACTTC
-	TRBV10-2	TRBD1	TRBJ1-2	CASSASGQGAPLYGYTF	TGCGCCAGCAGTGCCTCGGGACAGGGGGCTCCCCTCTATGGCTACACCTTC
-	TRBV11-3	TRBD2	TRBJ2-1	CASSLGLAGYEQFF	TGTGCCAGCAGCTTAGGCCTAGCGGGATATGAGCAGTTCTTC
-	TRBV5-5	TRBD2	TRBJ2-5	CASSLERTSGGLHF	TGTGCCAGCAGCTTGGAGAGGACTAGCGGGGGGCTACACTTC
-	TRBV5-5	-	TRBJ1-5	CASRAGVYQPQHF	TGTGCCAGCAGGGCAGGGGTGTATCAGCCCCAGCATTTT
-	TRBV6-6	-	TRBJ2-3	CASSPSRPGTDTQYF	TGTGCCAGCAGTCCTTCTCGTCCCGGGACAGATACGCAGTATTTT
once	TRBV10-1	-	TRBJ2-6	CASSTQRLKPGHESSGANVLTF	TGCGCCAGCAGCACACAACGGCTAAAACCGGGACACGAGAGCTCTGGGGCCAACGTCCTGACTTTC
-	TRBV13	TRBD1	TRBJ1-4	CASSSNRGAATNEKLFF	TGTGCCAGCAGCTCAAACAGGGGTGCGGCAACTAATGAAAAACTGTTTTTT
-	TRBV4-3	-	TRBJ2-6	CASSQDSGAGANVLTF	TGCGCCAGCAGCCAAGATTCAGGGGCTGGGGCCAACGTCCTGACTTTC
-	TRBV27	-	TRBJ1-2	CASSLSSTGYGYTF	TGTGCCAGCAGTTTATCTAGCACGGGCTATGGCTACACCTTC
-	TRBV7-7	TRBD2	TRBJ2-1	CASSPLAGDRGEQFF	TGTGCTAGCAGCCCCCTAGCGGGAGATCGGGGTGAGCAGTTCTTC
-	TRBV6-5	-	TRBJ1-2	CASTGGDSVYGYTF	TGTGCCAGCACGGGGGGGGATTCCGTCTATGGCTACACCTTC
once	TRBV18	-	TRBJ1-3	CASSPGRSGNTIYF	TGTGCCAGCTCACCAGGGAGATCTGGAAACACCATATATTTT
-	TRBV7-2	-	TRBJ1-6	CASSRGERPNNSPLHF	TGTGCCAGCAGCCGGGGGGAAAGACCGAATAATTCACCCCTCCACTTT
-	TRBV5-6	-	TRBJ1-1	CASSLSAAGEAFF	TGTGCCAGCAGCTTGTCGGCAGCGGGTGAAGCTTTCTTT
-	TRBV18	-	TRBJ2-7	CASSPSGEQYF	TGTGCCAGCTCACCATCGGGGGAGCAGTACTTC
-	TRBV6-5	TRBD2	TRBJ2-7	CASSIAGGYEQYF	TGTGCCAGCAGCATAGCGGGGGGCTACGAGCAGTACTTC
-	TRBV9	-	TRBJ1-6	CASSVTDSNSPLHF	TGTGCCAGCAGCGTTACGGACAGTAATTCACCCCTCCACTTT
-	TRBV7-9	TRBD1	TRBJ1-2	CASRDGQGARYTF	TGTGCCAGCAGGGACGGACAGGGGGCTCGCTACACCTTC
-	TRBV9	-	TRBJ2-7	CASSVAGQDYEQYF	TGTGCCAGCAGCGTAGCTGGGCAGGACTACGAGCAGTACTTC
-	TRBV7-8	TRBD1	TRBJ2-1	CASRGGDNEQFF	TGTGCCAGCAGAGGGGGCGACAATGAGCAGTTCTTC
-	TRBV9	-	TRBJ1-4	CASSVGVGGAEKLFF	TGTGCCAGCAGCGTCGGTGTGGGAGGAGCCGAAAAACTGTTTTTT
-	TRBV10-3	TRBD1	TRBJ2-2	CATAGQGAGELFF	TGTGCCACCGCGGGACAGGGGGCCGGGGAGCTGTTTTTT
-	TRBV27	TRBD2	TRBJ2-5	CASSGLAGEQETQYF	TGTGCCAGCAGTGGGCTAGCGGGGGAGCAAGAGACCCAGTACTTC
-	TRBV4-3	TRBD2	TRBJ2-3	CASSQDLLWRGATDTQYF	TGCGCCAGCAGCCAAGATCTCCTTTGGCGGGGGGCCACAGATACGCAGTATTTT
-	TRBV9	TRBD2	TRBJ2-5	CASSASGGRETQYF	TGTGCCAGCAGCGCTAGCGGGGGGCGAGAGACCCAGTACTTC
-	TRBV7-9	TRBD1	TRBJ2-7	CASSWTGVAPLDEQYF	TGTGCCAGCAGCTGGACAGGCGTAGCTCCTTTGGACGAGCAGTACTTC
-	TRBV7-3	-	TRBJ1-1	CASSLIGRLNTEAFF	TGTGCCAGCAGCTTAATCGGCAGGTTGAACACTGAAGCTTTCTTT
-	TRBV9	-	TRBJ2-2	CASSEGGTGELFF	TGTGCCAGCAGCGAAGGGGGCACCGGGGAGCTGTTTTTT
-	TRBV18	-	TRBJ2-1	CASSPTLYNEQFF	TGTGCCAGCTCACCGACACTTTACAATGAGCAGTTCTTC
-	TRBV10-2	-	TRBJ1-3	CASSPTGFSGNTIYF	TGCGCCAGCAGCCCTACAGGGTTCTCTGGAAACACCATATATTTT
once	TRBV11-2	TRBD1	TRBJ1-1	CASSFRDRGGTFF	TGTGCCAGCAGCTTTCGGGACAGGGGAGGAACTTTCTTT
-	TRBV7-6	TRBD1	TRBJ2-1	CASSLDGTGTDEQFF	TGTGCCAGCAGCTTAGACGGGACAGGGACCGATGAGCAGTTCTTC
-	TRBV7-2	-	TRBJ2-2	CASSPDERTGELFF	TGTGCCAGCAGCCCCGATGAGAGAACCGGGGAGCTGTTTTTT
-	TRBV19	-	TRBJ2-3	CASSVGGTQYF	TGTGCCAGTAGTGTCGGAGGGACGCAGTATTTT
-	TRBV9	-	TRBJ1-4	CASSVGGRNEKLFF	TGTGCCAGCAGCGTAGGGGGCCGTAATGAAAAACTGTTTTTT
-	TRBV7-9	TRBD1	TRBJ1-2	CASSLSTGTGGAGYTF	TGTGCCAGCAGCTTATCTACCGGGACAGGGGGGGCTGGCTACACCTTC
-	TRBV4-3	-	TRBJ1-3	CASSQARAASGNTIYF	TGCGCCAGCAGCCAAGCAAGAGCGGCCTCTGGAAACACCATATATTTT
-	TRBV11-1	-	TRBJ1-1	CASSRKAGGTEAFF	TGTGCCAGCAGCCGGAAGGCGGGTGGCACTGAAGCTTTCTTT
-	TRBV5-1	TRBD2	TRBJ2-2	CASSVTGTSGDTGELFF	TGCGCCAGCAGCGTTACCGGGACTAGCGGGGACACCGGGGAGCTGTTTTTT
-	TRBV27	-	TRBJ1-2	CASKTPGAAGGYTF	TGTGCCAGCAAAACCCCAGGGGCCGCGGGTGGCTACACCTTC
-	TRBV19	-	TRBJ1-5	CASSLPRGNQPQHF	TGTGCCAGTAGTCTCCCGCGAGGCAATCAGCCCCAGCATTTT
-	TRBV28	TRBD1	TRBJ1-2	CASTSGTGLHGYTF	TGTGCCAGCACCTCCGGGACAGGGCTCCATGGCTACACCTTC
-	TRBV25-1	-	TRBJ1-2	CASSAPGAGNYGYTF	TGTGCCAGCAGTGCGCCTGGGGCAGGAAACTATGGCTACACCTTC
-	TRBV5-6	TRBD2	TRBJ2-1	CASSLGLAGNEQFF	TGTGCCAGCAGCTTGGGACTAGCGGGGAATGAGCAGTTCTTC
-	TRBV27	TRBD1	TRBJ1-4	CAVRLGDRGEKLFF	TGTGCCGTTCGCCTTGGGGACAGGGGTGAAAAACTGTTTTTT
-	TRBV19	TRBD1	TRBJ1-5	CASSRLGQGQGVYSNQPQHF	TGTGCCAGTAGCCGCTTGGGGCAGGGACAGGGGGTTTATAGCAATCAGCCCCAGCATTTT
-	TRBV18	-	TRBJ2-3	CASSPTGGGLADTQYF	TGTGCCAGCTCACCTACAGGGGGGGGACTTGCAGATACGCAGTATTTT
-	TRBV7-3	TRBD1	TRBJ1-1	CASSSSGGVNTEAFF	TGTGCCAGCAGCTCCTCAGGGGGAGTGAACACTGAAGCTTTCTTT
-	TRBV6-4	TRBD1	TRBJ2-1	CASSAGQGAFNEQFF	TGTGCCAGCAGTGCCGGACAGGGGGCCTTCAATGAGCAGTTCTTC
-	TRBV7-9	TRBD2	TRBJ2-7	CASSLVGGLAGDEQYF	TGTGCCAGCAGCTTAGTGGGAGGACTAGCGGGGGACGAGCAGTACTTC